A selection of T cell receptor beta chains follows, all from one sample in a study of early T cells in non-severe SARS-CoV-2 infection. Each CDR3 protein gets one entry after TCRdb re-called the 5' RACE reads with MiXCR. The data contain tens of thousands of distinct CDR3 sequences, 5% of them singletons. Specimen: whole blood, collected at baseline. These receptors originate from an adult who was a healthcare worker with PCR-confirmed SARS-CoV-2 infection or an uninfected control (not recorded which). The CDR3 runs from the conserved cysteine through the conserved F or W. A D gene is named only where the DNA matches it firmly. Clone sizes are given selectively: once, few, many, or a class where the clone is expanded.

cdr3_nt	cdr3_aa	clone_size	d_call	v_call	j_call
TGTGCCAGCAGTGTTCCGGGGAGCTCCTACAATGAGCAGTTCTTC	CASSVPGSSYNEQFF	few	NA	TRBV7-3	TRBJ2-1
TGTGCCAGCAGCTCGCAGAATAACTATGGCTACACCTTC	CASSSQNNYGYTF	many	NA	TRBV5-4	TRBJ1-2
TGTGCCAGCAGCTTAAGGCAGGGGGCGATCACAGATACGCAGTATTTT	CASSLRQGAITDTQYF	few	TRBD1	TRBV7-2	TRBJ2-3
TGTGCCAGCACCCTGGGTATTAGAGCGGGACAAGAGACCCAGTACTTC	CASTLGIRAGQETQYF	many	TRBD2	TRBV12-3/TRBV12-4	TRBJ2-5
TGTGCCAGCAGCTCCAAACTCCCCCCTTACAGGGGAGGCTATGGCTACACCTTC	CASSSKLPPYRGGYGYTF	NA	TRBD1	TRBV7-3	TRBJ1-2
TGTGCCAGCAGTTTCGGACAGGAGACTATTTTTCTATATGGCTACACCTTC	CASSFGQETIFLYGYTF	few	TRBD1	TRBV6-5	TRBJ1-2
TGCAGTGCTAGGATGGGACATCCTAACACCGGGGAGCTGTTTTTT	CSARMGHPNTGELFF	few	NA	TRBV20-1	TRBJ2-2
TGTGCCAGCAGCCTAAGAACGACATTCTCCTACGAGCAGTACTTC	CASSLRTTFSYEQYF	many	NA	TRBV7-9	TRBJ2-7
TGTGCCAGCAGTTTCGGGACAGGGGAAGACGAGCAGTACTTC	CASSFGTGEDEQYF	NA	TRBD1	TRBV5-5	TRBJ2-7
TGCGCCAGCAGCCGTCCCGGGACTAGCGGTGCCCAAGAGACCCAGTACTTC	CASSRPGTSGAQETQYF	many	TRBD2	TRBV5-1	TRBJ2-5
TGTGCCAGCAGCTTAGCTGGCGAGGCCTACAATGAGCAGTTCTTC	CASSLAGEAYNEQFF	NA	NA	TRBV11-3	TRBJ2-1
TGTGCCAGCAGTTACTCGACACTAGCGGGAAACGAGCAGTACTTC	CASSYSTLAGNEQYF	few	TRBD2	TRBV6-5	TRBJ2-7
TGTGCCAGCTCGGGGACATGGGACACTGAAGCTTTCTTT	CASSGTWDTEAFF	few	NA	TRBV21-1	TRBJ1-1
TGTGCCAGCAGTTTAGGATACAGGGCAAGCAATCAGCCCCAGCATTTT	CASSLGYRASNQPQHF	NA	NA	TRBV12-3/TRBV12-4	TRBJ1-5
TGTGCCAGCAGCTTAGATCTTGGGGAGCAGTACTTC	CASSLDLGEQYF	few	NA	TRBV7-6	TRBJ2-7
TGTGCCAGCAATGATAGACAGGGACACTACGAGCAGTACTTC	CASNDRQGHYEQYF	NA	TRBD1	TRBV2	TRBJ2-7
TGTGCCAGTAGTATCGGCCCGACCTACGAGCAGTACTTC	CASSIGPTYEQYF	many	NA	TRBV19	TRBJ2-7
TGCAGCGTTGAAATCGGGGCAATCTACGAGCAGTACTTC	CSVEIGAIYEQYF	many	NA	TRBV29-1	TRBJ2-7
TGCGCCAGCAGCCGCTTCGGGACTAGGATGAATGAGCAGTTCTTC	CASSRFGTRMNEQFF	NA	TRBD2	TRBV4-1	TRBJ2-1
TGTGCCAGCAGCTCCCTGGACAGTCCGAACACCGGGGAGCTGTTTTTT	CASSSLDSPNTGELFF	many	NA	TRBV11-3	TRBJ2-2
TGTGCCAGCAGCCGTCCCGGGACTTATACCTACGAGCAGTACTTC	CASSRPGTYTYEQYF	many	NA	TRBV6-6	TRBJ2-7
TGTGCCAGCAGCCGCCTCCTCGCGTCTCAGGGTAACGAGCAGTACTTC	CASSRLLASQGNEQYF	few	NA	TRBV14	TRBJ2-7
TGTGCCAGCAGTCAATACCTAGGACAGTCGGAGACTGGGGCCAACGTCCTGACTTTC	CASSQYLGQSETGANVLTF	few	NA	TRBV3-1	TRBJ2-6
TGCAGCGCCGTTCTACTAGCGGGAGAAGGCAATGAGCAGTTCTTC	CSAVLLAGEGNEQFF	few	TRBD2	TRBV29-1	TRBJ2-1
TGTGCCAGCAGCAGAGGACAGGGGCTTTCCTACAATGAGCAGTTCTTC	CASSRGQGLSYNEQFF	many	TRBD1	TRBV14	TRBJ2-1
TGCGCCAGCAGCTTTGTAGCGGGAGCGGAGCAGTTCTTC	CASSFVAGAEQFF	many	TRBD2	TRBV5-1	TRBJ2-1
TGTGCCAGCAGCCCGGCCGGGAATAACCTCCACGAGCAGTACTTC	CASSPAGNNLHEQYF	few	NA	TRBV7-2	TRBJ2-7
TGCGCCAGCAGCTTGGGACTAGCGCCACAAGAGACCCAGTACTTC	CASSLGLAPQETQYF	many	TRBD2	TRBV5-1	TRBJ2-5
TGTGCCAGCTCACCATTCTTAGGCGGGAGGGACACAGATACGCAGTATTTT	CASSPFLGGRDTDTQYF	NA	TRBD2	TRBV18	TRBJ2-3
TGCGCCAGCAGCCAACTACAGGGTGCCTACGAGCAGTACTTC	CASSQLQGAYEQYF	few	NA	TRBV4-1	TRBJ2-7
TGCAGTGCTCCGACCCCAAACAATGAGCAGTTCTTC	CSAPTPNNEQFF	many	NA	TRBV20-1	TRBJ2-1
TGTGCCATCAGTGACCCTAGCGGAGAGTCCTACGAGCAGTACTTC	CAISDPSGESYEQYF	NA	TRBD2	TRBV10-3	TRBJ2-7
TGTGCCAGCAGTCCAAGCGGGAGGGGCTACAATGAGCAGTTCTTC	CASSPSGRGYNEQFF	many	TRBD2	TRBV7-9	TRBJ2-1
TGCGCCAGCAGCGTGGACAGGGTTGGAAACACCATATATTTT	CASSVDRVGNTIYF	few	TRBD1	TRBV5-1	TRBJ1-3
TGTGCCAGCAGCTTCGAGTATAGCAATCAGCCCCAGCATTTT	CASSFEYSNQPQHF	NA	NA	TRBV5-5	TRBJ1-5
TGTGCCAGTAGTATCGGCACTGAAGCTTTCTTT	CASSIGTEAFF	many	NA	TRBV19	TRBJ1-1
TGTGCCAGCAGCCGGGGGACAGGGGGCGCGGCTAGCCACGAGCAGTACTTC	CASSRGTGGAASHEQYF	many	TRBD1	TRBV6-2/TRBV6-3	TRBJ2-7
TGTGCCAGCAGTTTTAGCGGGAGGTACGAGCAGTACTTC	CASSFSGRYEQYF	NA	TRBD2	TRBV7-2	TRBJ2-7
TGTGCCAGCAGACAGGGAGGGAACTCACCCCTCCACTTT	CASRQGGNSPLHF	many	NA	TRBV7-6	TRBJ1-6
TGTGCCAGCAACCCCGCGGCAGGGCCCTCCTACGAGCAGTACTTC	CASNPAAGPSYEQYF	many	NA	TRBV27	TRBJ2-7
TGTGCCAGTAGTATGTGGTACCTAGCGGGGTTCCGGCAGTTCTTC	CASSMWYLAGFRQFF	NA	TRBD2	TRBV19	TRBJ2-1
TGCAGTGCTAGAGGGCTCCTCAAGCCGGTTACTGAAGCTTTCTTT	CSARGLLKPVTEAFF	NA	NA	TRBV20-1	TRBJ1-1
TGTGCCAGCAGCCAAAGCGGGAGGGCGAACACCGGGGAGCTGTTTTTT	CASSQSGRANTGELFF	many	TRBD2	TRBV4-2	TRBJ2-2
TGTGCCAGTAGTCCCCGCCCAGCCGTCTCTGGGGCCAACGTCCTGACTTTC	CASSPRPAVSGANVLTF	many	NA	TRBV19	TRBJ2-6
TGTGCCAGCAGCCGTGGACAGGACAGAGAAAAACTGTTTTTT	CASSRGQDREKLFF	many	TRBD1	TRBV7-9	TRBJ1-4
TGCAGTGCTAGAGATTACCTGGGACAGATTCCAACCTACGAGCAGTACTTC	CSARDYLGQIPTYEQYF	many	TRBD1	TRBV20-1	TRBJ2-7
TGCAGTGCTCGTCTACTAGGGCGCTCCTACAATGAGCAGTTCTTC	CSARLLGRSYNEQFF	many	NA	TRBV20-1	TRBJ2-1
TGTGCCAGCTCACCCGGCACAGGGGGCCCATGGGGCACTGAAGTTTTCTTT	CASSPGTGGPWGTEVFF	NA	TRBD1	TRBV18	TRBJ1-1
TGTGCCATCCGGGGGAGCTCCTACAATGAGCAGTTCTTC	CAIRGSSYNEQFF	few	NA	TRBV6-2/TRBV6-3	TRBJ2-1
TGTGCCAGCAGTTTATTAATTTCCTACAATGAGCAGTTCTTC	CASSLLISYNEQFF	NA	NA	TRBV27	TRBJ2-1
TGTGCCAGCAGCCAGGGACAGTACGAGCAGTACTTC	CASSQGQYEQYF	few	TRBD1	TRBV12-3/TRBV12-4	TRBJ2-7